Listed below are T cell receptor beta chains from one sample, sequenced in a study of shared clonotypes between healthy human individuals. Repertoires were generated with immunoSEQ multiplex PCR, while TCRdb's copy carries only in-frame clones and drops some. The sample lists roughly 2,000,000 clones; approximately 94% were seen once. The sequenced sample consisted of naive CD8+ T cells sorted from blood. The receptors were sampled from a man in his late teens or twenties in good health. Both conserved end residues are part of each CDR3. Fields, in order: J gene, V gene, CDR3 protein.

>TRBJ2-3|TRBV9
CASSPQGGGADTQYF
>TRBJ2-1|TRBV19
CASSFFDRTGNEQFF
>TRBJ2-7|TRBV13
CASSAGGYEQYF
>TRBJ2-7|TRBV5-1
CASSPTSGWGLYEQYF
>TRBJ2-7|TRBV7-2
CASSPSLGWGVSYEQYF
>TRBJ1-1|TRBV27
CASSGGAGGVGTEAFF
>TRBJ2-2|TRBV27
CASSFLRGGDTGELFF
>TRBJ1-2|TRBV6-1
CASSEAVDMGFGYTF
>TRBJ1-4|TRBV27
CASSSVTGGNEKLFF
>TRBJ2-7|TRBV30
CAWGIWGYEQYF
>TRBJ2-3|TRBV4-3
CASSQDFQGGRPDTQYF
>TRBJ2-7|TRBV4-1
CASSQAPGTEMAYEQYF
>TRBJ1-2|TRBV30
CAFFHPGVSGYTF
>TRBJ1-1|TRBV7-9
CASSYSGLNTEAFF
>TRBJ1-5|TRBV4-1
CASSQVLGYDNQPQHF
>TRBJ2-7|TRBV13
CASSDGTSGGTYEQYF
>TRBJ2-3|TRBV4-3
CASSQESADTQYF
>TRBJ1-5|TRBV7-9
CASSSGREGGNQPQHF
>TRBJ2-7|TRBV19
CASSILADSYEQYF
>TRBJ2-4|TRBV5-3
CARRRLAGGRARLLAKNIQYF
>TRBJ2-2|TRBV29-1
CSVDANTGELFF
>TRBJ1-3|TRBV2
CASSFPEVGGSGNTIYF
>TRBJ2-1|TRBV5-1
CASSLTPGTENYNEQFF
>TRBJ1-4|TRBV28
CASSLFLGIGSNEKLFF
>TRBJ2-5|TRBV4-1
CASSQELAQETQYF
>TRBJ1-5|TRBV27
CASSYGGGNQPQHF
>TRBJ2-3|TRBV29-1
CSVWKVDGTRTDTQYF
>TRBJ2-5|TRBV9
CASSEQGQGEETQYF
>TRBJ2-7|TRBV7-6
CASSLGEGALAYEQYF
>TRBJ2-1|TRBV4-1
CASSTAGTSVNEQFF
>TRBJ2-1|TRBV15
CATRPGLPGGNEQFF
>TRBJ1-2|TRBV28
CASSLPTETANYGYTF
>TRBJ2-3|TRBV7-9
CASSLGVPGGASTDTQYF
>TRBJ2-3|TRBV9
CASSVGASGGFTDTQYF
>TRBJ2-7|TRBV6-5
CASSSGQASSYEQYF
>TRBJ1-5|TRBV28
CASSLYTGPPYSNQPQHF
>TRBJ2-1|TRBV7-9
CASSPTSGSAGSYGNEQFF
>TRBJ2-7|TRBV7-6
CASSWGTGSSSYEQYF
>TRBJ2-5|TRBV4-3
CASSQVVAGAETQYF
>TRBJ2-5|TRBV4-3
CASSPWAQEPSQETQYF
>TRBJ1-2|TRBV6-5
CASSYSPRGNYGYTF